The 32 T cell receptor beta chains in this list originate from one sample, sequenced in a study of vaccination and CD4 T cells after COVID-19. The antigens of these receptors remain unknown. Regarding treatment: roughly 11-day PBMC culture with coronavirus spike peptide pools or control peptides (ViraFEST assay). Collection of the unexposed donor's CD4+ T cells took place before the COVID-19 pandemic (2011-2018). Sequenced with the Oncomine TCR Beta short-read assay was DNA taken from cultured CD4+ T cells. The authors extracted genomic DNA from cultured CD4+ T cells. TCRdb ran MiXCR on the PCR reads and lists one entry per CDR3 protein. The sample shows approximately 10,000 distinct CDR3 sequences, over 30% of them seen only once. Sequencing was carried out using CD4+ T cells from blood, cultured in vitro. Receptors were obtained from a human donor in good health.

The chain has TRBV19 and TRBJ2-5, with 7 bases that match TRBD2. V gave up 6 bases and J gave up 0 bases; unmatched junction bases: 1. The length of the CDR3 is 13 residues. CDR1 is LNHDA and CDR2 is SQIVND in the germline V gene (reference sequence). CDR3 bases: TGTGCCAGTAGGGGGGGGAACCAAGAGACCCAGTACTTC. The encoded protein is CASRGGNQETQYF.

The chain joins TRBV20-1 to TRBJ2-2, with a possible D match to TRBD1 (6 bases). CDR1 is DFQATT and CDR2 is SNEGSKA in the germline V gene (reference sequence). The CDR3 extends over 17 amino acids. V gave up 0 bases and J gave up 2 bases, with 16 bases separating them. The CDR3 protein is CSARERPVGHNTGELFF. Written as DNA, the CDR3 is TGCAGTGCTAGAGAAAGGCCGGTGGGACATAACACCGGGGAGCTGTTTTTT.

This clonotype was seen a handful of times. The chain has TRBV27 and TRBJ2-6; possibly TRBD1 for D (5 bases). Trimming removed 4 bases at V and 1 base at J, with 8 bases between. Germline CDR1 and CDR2: MNHEY and SMNVEV (reference sequence). This CDR3 has 15 amino acids. The DNA for the CDR3 is TGTGCCAGCAGTTACGACAGTTCTGGGGCCAACGTCCTGACTTTC. Translated, it gives CASSYDSSGANVLTF.

V gene TRBV5-1 combines with J gene TRBJ2-5; D unresolved. The length of the CDR3 is 14 residues. The germline CDR1 and CDR2 sequences are SGHRS and YFSETQ. Trimming stripped 2 bases from V and 4 bases from J, with 12 bases between. CDR3 in DNA: TGCGCCAGCAGCTTAAGCAGGATGCGAGAGACCCAGTACTTC. Translated: CASSLSRMRETQYF.

The chain recombines TRBV14 with TRBJ1-1; D remains ambiguous. Germline V gene sequence: CDR1 SGHDN, CDR2 FVKESK. This CDR3 comprises 13 residues. V lost 2 bases, J lost 6 bases, and 10 bases lay in between. The CDR3 loop reads CASSQNRWAEAFF. DNA of the CDR3: TGTGCCAGCAGCCAAAACCGATGGGCTGAAGCTTTCTTT.

On this clonotype itself: At one end the junction does not follow the germline gene, possibly because of a read error. This sequence joins TRBV5-8 and TRBJ2-5; D ambiguous. This CDR3 has 12 amino acids. Germline-derived CDR1 and CDR2 are SGHTS and YDEGEE. This CDR3 is CTSSFIGGTQYF. In DNA form, the CDR3 reads TGTACCAGCAGCTTCATCGGTGGGACCCAGTACTTC.

This clonotype was counted between two and nine times. The V call is TRBV2, the J call TRBJ2-7, with TRBD2 identical over 11 bases. The CDR3 runs to 13 residues. Trimming at V came to 4 bases and at J to 12 bases, leaving 8 bases not matched to a gene. Per the germline V gene, CDR1 is SNHLY and CDR2 is FYNNEI. The CDR3 here is CASSAGTSGTGYF. For the CDR3, the DNA is TGTGCCAGCAGTGCCGGGACTAGCGGTACGGGGTACTTC. The whole variable domain, filled in from reference TRBV2 and TRBJ2-7, reads EPEVTQTPSHQVTQMGQEVILRCVPISNHLYFYWYRQILGQKVEFLVSFYNNEISEKSEIFDDQFSVERPDGSNFTLKIRSTKLEDSAMYFCASSAGTSGTGYFGPGTRLTVT.

This clonotype was picked up a small number of times. J is TRBJ2-5 and V is TRBV2; the D is unclear. V was pared by 3 bases and J by 3 bases, with 5 bases between. This CDR3 has 12 amino acids. Germline CDR1 reads SNHLY; CDR2 reads FYNNEI. The CDR3 sequence: CASSEVEETQYF. DNA of the CDR3: TGTGCCAGCAGTGAGGTGGAAGAGACCCAGTACTTC.

This clonotype is termed medium-sized. This rearrangement joins TRBV6-1 to TRBJ1-5; D is perhaps TRBD1 (6 bases). CDR3 length: 15 residues. CDR1 and CDR2 (germline): MNHNS, SASEGT. Trimming took 0 bases from V and 1 from J, leaving 7 bases between them. The CDR3 loop reads CASSEAGGSNQPQHF. CDR3 in DNA: TGTGCCAGCAGTGAAGCAGGGGGGAGCAATCAGCCCCAGCATTTT.

The gene calls are TRBV19 and TRBJ1-5, with TRBD1 matching over 12 bases. The CDR3 extends over 19 amino acids. J gave up 0 bases and V 3 bases, and 9 bases lay outside the gene matches. From germline, CDR1 is LNHDA and CDR2 SQIVND (reference sequence). The CDR3 spells CASSITGTGGPSSNQPQHF. The DNA of the CDR3 is TGTGCCAGTAGTATCACCGGGACAGGGGGCCCGTCTAGCAATCAGCCCCAGCATTTT.

This clonotype occurred a few times. The rearrangement uses TRBV7-3 and TRBJ2-2, with no clear D. The CDR3 extends over 13 amino acids. Per the germline V gene, CDR1 is SGHTA and CDR2 is FQGTGA. The V gene lost 5 bases and the J gene lost 4 bases, with 8 bases spanning the gap. CDR3 nucleotides: TGTGCCAGCAGCCCGGTGGGCACCGGGGAGCTGTTTTTT. It is translated as CASSPVGTGELFF.

The rearrangement links TRBV19 to TRBJ2-3, with D unclear. V was pared by 1 base and J by 2 bases, with 10 bases between. The CDR3 length is 15 residues. Germline V gene sequence: CDR1 LNHDA, CDR2 SQIVND (reference sequence). CDR3 residues: CASSIVAGYTDTQYF. In nucleotides, the CDR3 is TGTGCCAGTAGTATAGTAGCAGGTTACACAGATACGCAGTATTTT.

The chain carries TRBV19 and TRBJ1-5, with 9 bases aligning to TRBD1. The CDR3 spans 15 residues. V was clipped by 3 bases and J by 5 bases; unmatched bases: 5. Germline assignment: CDR1 LNHDA and CDR2 SQIVND (reference sequence). CDR3 sequence reads: CASSIGGQGYQPQHF. The CDR3 DNA is TGTGCCAGTAGTATTGGGGGACAGGGTTATCAGCCCCAGCATTTT.

A few counts support this clonotype. The V call is TRBV9, the J call TRBJ2-7; the match to TRBD2 covers 10 bases. The CDR3 is made up of 15 amino acids. Germline V gives CDR1 SGDLS, CDR2 YYNGEE. V lost 0 bases, J lost 9 bases, and 9 bases stayed unmatched. The CDR3 DNA sequence: TGTGCCAGCAGCGTAGGGACTAGCGGAGTACCCGGGCAGTACTTC. This codes for CASSVGTSGVPGQYF.

This clonotype was observed a single time. The genes are TRBV18 and TRBJ2-3, with a tentative D call TRBD1 (6 bases). The CDR3 has 14 residues. The germline CDR1 and CDR2 sequences are KGHSH and LQKENI. V lost 3 bases and J 2 bases, leaving 9 bases between the germline ends. As DNA, the CDR3 is TGTGCCAGCTCACCCAGGGGCTCCACAGATACGCAGTATTTT. This gives the protein CASSPRGSTDTQYF.

The chain joins TRBV27 to TRBJ1-5; no reliable D call. The ends were cut back, 8 bases at V and 2 bases at J, with 7 bases in the middle. Germline loops: CDR1 MNHEY, CDR2 SMNVEV (reference sequence). The CDR3 is 12 residues long. The CDR3, as DNA: TGTGCCAGCCATACGGGCAATCAGCCCCAGCATTTT. As protein: CASHTGNQPQHF.

V is TRBV5-4 and J is TRBJ2-5; 9 bases fit TRBD2. Trimming removed 7 bases from V and 0 bases from J; junction bases left unmatched: 1. The CDR3 contains 13 residues. Germline CDR1 and CDR2: SGHNT and YYREEE (reference sequence). CDR3 bases: TGTGCCAGCCGACTAGCGGACCAAGAGACCCAGTACTTC. Its protein is CASRLADQETQYF.

This clonotype was detected once. The V call is TRBV18, the J call TRBJ1-6, with D tentatively TRBD1 (5 bases). The CDR3 is 16 residues long. V gave up 3 bases and J gave up 7 bases, with 16 bases separating them. Germline V gene sequence: CDR1 KGHSH, CDR2 LQKENI. The CDR3 spells CASSPLGGVGNSPLHF. The CDR3 coding sequence is TGTGCCAGCTCACCCCTGGGAGGGGTGGGAAATTCACCCCTCCACTTT. The whole variable domain, remainder taken from reference TRBV18 and TRBJ1-6, is NAGVMQNPRHLVRRRGQEARLRCSPMKGHSHVYWYRQLPEEGLKFMVYLQKENIIDESGMPKERFSAEFPKEGPSILRIQQVVRGDSAAYFCASSPLGGVGNSPLHFGNGTRLTVT.

This clonotype has a single count. The chain combines TRBV4-1 with TRBJ2-7, with D perhaps TRBD2 (6 bases). There are 17 residues in the CDR3. Germline V lookup: CDR1 MGHRA, CDR2 YSYEKL. Trimming cost V 4 bases and J 1 base, with 20 bases left between them. The CDR3 loop reads CASSRLPGLSLSYEQYF. CDR3 DNA sequence: TGCGCCAGCAGCCGTCTCCCGGGACTTTCCCTATCCTACGAGCAGTACTTC.

This clonotype has just a few counts. The chain combines TRBV29-1 with TRBJ2-5; D is undetermined. The CDR3 runs 12 residues. Germline V gives CDR1 SQVTM, CDR2 ANQGSEA. Trimming took 6 bases from V and 5 from J, leaving 13 bases between them. As DNA, the CDR3 is TGCAGCGTGAGGTCAGGCCAGGAGACCCAGTACTTC. Translated: CSVRSGQETQYF.

V usage is TRBV7-9 and J usage is TRBJ1-2; D is ambiguous. The CDR3 loop spans 13 amino acids. V lost 1 base and J lost 2, with 5 bases in between. Germline V gene sequence: CDR1 SEHNR, CDR2 FQNEAQ (reference sequence). CDR3 DNA sequence: TGTGCCAGCAGCTTAGACAGCAACTATGGCTACACCTTC. Protein product: CASSLDSNYGYTF.

In its sample, this clonotype was seen a few times. The chain combines TRBV6-1 with TRBJ1-5, with D perhaps matching TRBD1 (5 bases). With 4 bases removed from V and 0 bases from J, the gap between germline ends came to 19 bases. CDR1 and CDR2 (germline): MNHNS, SASEGT. The length of the CDR3 is 18 residues. In DNA, the CDR3 is TGTGCCAGCAGTGCCCTATGGCGGGGACGGACTAGCAATCAGCCCCAGCATTTT. As protein: CASSALWRGRTSNQPQHF.

There are a few counts of this clonotype. The rearrangement links TRBV7-3 to TRBJ1-1, with D possibly being TRBD1 (5 bases). Per the germline V gene, CDR1 is SGHTA and CDR2 is FQGTGA. There are 14 residues in the CDR3. Trimming took 0 bases from V and 3 from J, leaving 8 bases between them. DNA of the CDR3: TGTGCCAGCAGCTTAACGAGGGGTGACACTGAAGCTTTCTTT. It is translated as CASSLTRGDTEAFF.

The V call is TRBV20-1, the J call TRBJ2-6; D unresolved. The CDR3 is made up of 15 amino acids. Trimming took 6 bases from V and 0 from J, leaving 12 bases between them. Germline V gives CDR1 DFQATT, CDR2 SNEGSKA (reference sequence). The CDR3 nucleotides read TGCAGTGCCACCCCGGAATTCTCTGGGGCCAACGTCCTGACTTTC. It specifies CSATPEFSGANVLTF.

About this clonotype itself: A read error may produce the germline difference seen at one junction end. V usage is TRBV7-7 and J usage is TRBJ2-7; TRBD2 agrees at 10 bases. The germline V gene encodes CDR1 SSHAT and CDR2 FNYEAQ (reference sequence). The CDR3 spans 14 residues. The CDR3 sequence is CASSPLAGSYEQYF. CDR3 DNA sequence: TGTGCTAGCAGCCCACTAGCGGGATCCTACGAGCAGTACTTC.

The V and J genes are TRBV28 and TRBJ2-1; D perhaps matches TRBD2 (5 bases). CDR3 length: 17 residues. Trimming pared 8 bases from V and 2 bases from J, leaving 22 bases between. Germline V lookup: CDR1 MDHEN, CDR2 SYDVKM. CDR3 in amino acids: CASSEHWAPTTYNEQFF. As DNA, the CDR3 is TGTGCCAGCTCGGAACATTGGGCGCCGACTACCTACAATGAGCAGTTCTTC.

This clonotype was seen once. This chain links TRBV29-1 with TRBJ2-7; TRBD1 aligns across 8 bases. The J segment lost 2 bases and the V segment lost 4 bases, leaving 10 bases of the junction unmatched. CDR3 length: 15 residues. Germline values: CDR1 SQVTM, CDR2 ANQGSEA. This chain's CDR3 is CSVGRRTGSAYEQYF. The CDR3 region has the DNA TGCAGCGTTGGGAGGAGGACAGGGAGCGCCTACGAGCAGTACTTC.

This chain links TRBV6-1 with TRBJ2-7, with D perhaps TRBD2 (6 bases). The length of the CDR3 is 11 residues. Germline assignment: CDR1 MNHNS and CDR2 SASEGT. Trimming stripped 4 bases from V and 6 bases from J, with 7 bases between. CDR3 nucleotides: TGTGCCAGCAGTGTCGGGGGCGAGCAGTACTTC. This translates into CASSVGGEQYF.

The rearrangement joins TRBV6-1 to TRBJ1-5; TRBD1 matches at 8 bases. With V trimmed by 8 bases and J by 6 bases, 6 bases remained unmatched. Germline V gives CDR1 MNHNS, CDR2 SASEGT. The CDR3 covers 13 residues. CDR3 nucleotide sequence: TGTGCCAGCGGAGGACAGGGAGCTCAGCCCCAGCATTTT. Translated, it gives CASGGQGAQPQHF.

The chain joins TRBV6-1 to TRBJ2-3; 10 bases fit TRBD2. Germline V lookup: CDR1 MNHNS, CDR2 SASEGT. V lost 4 bases, J lost 1 base, and 11 bases stayed unmatched. The CDR3 contains 18 residues. Here the CDR3 DNA reads TGTGCCAGCAGTGGCCCCGGGACTAGCGCCAAGCGCACAGATACGCAGTATTTT. This encodes CASSGPGTSAKRTDTQYF.

This chain links TRBV6-2 or TRBV6-3 with TRBJ1-5; no definite D call. The CDR3 spans 15 residues. The V gene's germline CDR1 is MNHEY and CDR2 SVGEGT. Trimming shortened V by 6 bases and J by 3 bases, and 15 bases separated the two germline ends. CDR3 bases: TGTGCCAGCAGATTAGCCGGACGGGACAATCAGCCCCAGCATTTT. This gives the protein CASRLAGRDNQPQHF.

This clonotype was seen more than once but under ten times. The chain carries TRBV6-1 and TRBJ2-3; 10 nucleotides match TRBD1. The germline V gene encodes CDR1 MNHNS and CDR2 SASEGT. V lost 1 base to trimming and J lost 4 bases; unmatched junction nucleotides: 2. CDR3 length: 15 residues. CDR3 sequence reads: CASSEGGTGADTQYF. For the CDR3, the DNA is TGTGCCAGCAGTGAAGGGGGGACAGGGGCAGATACGCAGTATTTT.